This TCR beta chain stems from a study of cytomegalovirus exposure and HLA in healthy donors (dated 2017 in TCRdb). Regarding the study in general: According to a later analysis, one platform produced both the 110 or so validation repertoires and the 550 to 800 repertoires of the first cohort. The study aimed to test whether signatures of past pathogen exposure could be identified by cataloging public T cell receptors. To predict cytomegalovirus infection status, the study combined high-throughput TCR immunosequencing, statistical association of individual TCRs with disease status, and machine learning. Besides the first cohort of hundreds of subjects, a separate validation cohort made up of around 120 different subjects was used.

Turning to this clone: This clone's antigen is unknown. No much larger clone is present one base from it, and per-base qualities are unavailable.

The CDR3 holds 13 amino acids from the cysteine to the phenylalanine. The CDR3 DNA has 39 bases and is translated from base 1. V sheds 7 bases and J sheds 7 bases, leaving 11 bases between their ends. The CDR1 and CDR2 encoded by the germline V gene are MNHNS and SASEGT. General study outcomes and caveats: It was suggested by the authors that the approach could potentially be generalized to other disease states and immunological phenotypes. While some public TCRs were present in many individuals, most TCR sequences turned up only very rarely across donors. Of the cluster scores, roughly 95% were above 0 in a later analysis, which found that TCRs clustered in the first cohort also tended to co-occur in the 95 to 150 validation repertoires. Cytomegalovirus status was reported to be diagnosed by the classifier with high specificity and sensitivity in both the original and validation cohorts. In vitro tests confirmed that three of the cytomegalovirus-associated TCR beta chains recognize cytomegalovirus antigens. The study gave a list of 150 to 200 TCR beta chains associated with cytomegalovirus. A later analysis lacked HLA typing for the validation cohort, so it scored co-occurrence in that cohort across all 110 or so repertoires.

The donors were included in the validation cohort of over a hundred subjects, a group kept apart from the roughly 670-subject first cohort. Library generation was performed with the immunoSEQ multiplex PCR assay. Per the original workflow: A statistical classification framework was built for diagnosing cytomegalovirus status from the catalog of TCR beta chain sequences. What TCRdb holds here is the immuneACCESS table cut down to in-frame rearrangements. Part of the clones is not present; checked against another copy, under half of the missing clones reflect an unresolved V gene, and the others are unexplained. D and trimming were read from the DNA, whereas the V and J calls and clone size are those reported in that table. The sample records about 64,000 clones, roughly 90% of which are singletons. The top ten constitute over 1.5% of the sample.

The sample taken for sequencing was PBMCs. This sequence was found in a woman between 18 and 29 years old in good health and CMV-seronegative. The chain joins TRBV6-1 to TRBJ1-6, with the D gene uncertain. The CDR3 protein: CASIATLNSPLHF. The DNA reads TGTGCCAGCATAGCGACCCTCAATTCACCCCTCCACTTT.